The clone carrying this T cell receptor (beta chain) was seen repeatedly, ten times or more. The size of this beta chain means little, since it is a stray read in a library made for alpha chains. With 6 bases removed from V and 0 bases from J, the gap between germline ends came to 18 bases. Germline V gives CDR1 MRHNA, CDR2 SNTAGT. CDR3 length equals 17 residues. TCRdb called the 5' RACE reads again in MiXCR, with one record for every CDR3 protein. The sample holds 9,500 to 10,000 distinct CDR3 sequences, 3% to 4.5% seen once. These data are taken from a study of spatial heterogeneity in lung cancer. Study-level information: Some samples were blood drawn at disease recurrence, with median time to first recurrence of more than 300 days.

The time point here: blood taken at disease recurrence. Whole RNA obtained from tumor, nontumor lung or frozen PBMC underwent sequencing without sorting. This TCR came from a female donor with early-stage non-small cell lung cancer. The chain couples TRBV6-4 to TRBJ1-3; D remains unclear. This material consisted of PBMCs, taken at recurrence. The CDR3 bases are TGTGCCAGCAGCCTGAGACACTCGCCCAACTCTGGAAACACCATATATTTT. It encodes CASSLRHSPNSGNTIYF.